Following are 26 T cell receptor beta chains from one sample sequenced in a study of regulatory T cells in long-lasting Graves disease. Time point of the sample: newly diagnosed GD, antithyroid drugs for less than 3 months. Generation of the TCR library employed RNA extracted from PBMCs. Libraries of TCR beta came from iRepertoire HTBI primers plus Arm-PCR of CDR3 regions. TCRdb processed the multiplex PCR reads anew with MiXCR; each CDR3 protein has one entry. The sample has about 620,000 distinct CDR3 sequences, roughly 15% seen once; the top ten hold approximately 18%. This sample also appeared in a second study, on T cells in Graves' hyperthyroidism and ophthalmopathy.

The sample consisted of peripheral blood mononuclear cells (PBMCs), taken at new diagnosis, from a patient treated with antithyroid drugs. All receptors come from a woman in her twenties or thirties with Graves disease.

A note on this clonotype: A much larger clone differs by one base, so this may be a read error. V usage is TRBV7-2 and J usage is TRBJ1-5, with D uncertain. The CDR3 sequence is 13 residues long. Per germline, CDR1 SGHTA and CDR2 FQGNSA. The DNA of the CDR3 is TGTGCCAGCAGCTTAGATCTCTGGGAGCCCCGGCATTTT. This translates into CASSLDLWEPRHF.

This clonotype was picked up a small number of times. The genes are TRBV20-1 and TRBJ2-5; weak D call: TRBD2 (5 bases). Per the germline V gene, CDR1 is DFQATT and CDR2 is SNEGSKA (reference sequence). This CDR3 has 13 amino acids. V was shortened by 3 bases and J by 1 base, with 9 bases between the two germline ends. CDR3 loop: CSASRGFQETQYF. Here the CDR3 DNA reads TGCAGTGCTAGTCGGGGATTCCAAGAGACCCAGTACTTC.

This chain joins TRBV6-2 or TRBV6-3 and TRBJ2-6; a possible D gene is TRBD1 (9 bases). CDR3 length equals 20 residues. V gave up 8 bases and J gave up 2 bases, with 28 bases separating them. The germline V gene encodes CDR1 MNHEY and CDR2 SVGEGT. The DNA of the CDR3 is TGTGCCAGCTTCGACAGGGGGTTGGGAGCGGGAGCTCCTGGGGCCAACGTCCTGACTTTC. It yields the protein CASFDRGLGAGAPGANVLTF.

This clonotype turned up a few times. A read error may account for a junction end that differs from germline. This rearrangement joins TRBV20-1 to TRBJ1-2, with TRBD1 identical over 8 bases. This CDR3 comprises 15 residues. In germline, CDR1 is DFQATT, CDR2 SNEGSKA (reference sequence). The CDR3 DNA follows: TGCAGTGCTATGGGCCAGGGGGCGGTTAACGATGGCTACACCTTC. It translates to CSAMGQGAVNDGYTF.

This clonotype turned up a few times. The DNA for the CDR3 is TGTGCCAGCAGTTTATCTCCAGGGGACAATTCACCCCTCCACTTT. It codes for CASSLSPGDNSPLHF. V gene TRBV28 combines with J gene TRBJ1-6; maybe TRBD1 (6 bases). This CDR3 is 15 amino acids long. Germline CDR1 is MDHEN and CDR2 is SYDVKM. V was clipped by 1 base and J by 7 bases, with 11 bases between them.

This clonotype was detected a few times. This chain links TRBV19 with TRBJ2-1; D is tentatively TRBD1 or TRBD2 (6 bases each). V was trimmed by 2 bases and J by 10 bases, leaving 18 bases between them. The germline CDR1 and CDR2 sequences are LNHDA and SQIVND (reference sequence). The CDR3 covers 15 residues. The CDR3 protein is CASSIWGTGAREQFF. In DNA form, the CDR3 reads TGTGCCAGTAGTATATGGGGGACGGGGGCCCGGGAGCAGTTCTTC.

This clonotype showed up just a few times. The chain joins TRBV7-9 to TRBJ2-3, with D possibly being TRBD1 or TRBD2 (5 bases each). CDR1 and CDR2 from the germline V gene are SEHNR and FQNEAQ (reference sequence). The CDR3 spans 16 residues. V gave up 0 bases and J gave up 0 bases, with 10 bases separating them. The DNA for the CDR3 is TGTGCCAGCAGCTTAGCGCATGGGGGAAGCACAGATACGCAGTATTTT. This codes for CASSLAHGGSTDTQYF. Full variable domain (missing parts from reference TRBV7-9 and TRBJ2-3): DTGVSQNPRHKITKRGQNVTFRCDPISEHNRLYWYRQTLGQGPEFLTYFQNEAQLEKSRLLSDRFSAERPKGSFSTLEIQRTEQGDSAMYLCASSLAHGGSTDTQYFGPGTRLTVL.

This clonotype was detected ten times or more. V and J are TRBV29-1 and TRBJ1-5; D might be TRBD1 (5 bases). Deletions cut 4 bases from V and 4 bases from J, with 11 bases between. Germline CDR1 reads SQVTM; CDR2 reads ANQGSEA. This CDR3 region has 13 residues. CDR3 DNA sequence: TGCAGCGTTGCGCGGGGGACTAATCAGCCCCAGCATTTT. Translated: CSVARGTNQPQHF.

This clonotype showed up many times. V usage is TRBV7-8 and J usage is TRBJ1-1; possible D gene TRBD1, 5 bases. V lost 1 base, J lost 7 bases, and 19 bases lay in between. The CDR3 totals 16 residues. Germline lookup yields CDR1 SGHVS and CDR2 FQNEAQ. CDR3 DNA sequence: TGTGCCAGCAGCTTAGTCGGTGGGGGTAAAAGGGTTGAAGCTTTCTTT. Translating gives CASSLVGGGKRVEAFF.

The rearrangement links TRBV30 to TRBJ2-2, with D possibly TRBD2 on 6 matching bases. The CDR3 consists of 15 residues. The V gene lost 4 bases and the J gene lost 7 bases, with 19 bases spanning the gap. In germline, CDR1 is GTSNPN, CDR2 SVGIG (reference sequence). The CDR3 spells CAWKFKQLTSGELFF. The CDR3 nucleotides read TGTGCCTGGAAATTTAAACAGCTGACTAGCGGGGAGCTGTTTTTT.

At least ten counts were recorded for this clonotype. The chain has TRBV2 and TRBJ2-7, with TRBD1 matching 7 bases. The CDR3 runs 14 residues. CDR1 and CDR2 (germline): SNHLY, FYNNEI. V was pared by 1 base and J by 2 bases, with 2 bases of the junction left unmatched. The CDR3 loop is CASSEGRGTYEQYF. DNA of the CDR3: TGTGCCAGCAGTGAAGGCAGGGGGACCTACGAGCAGTACTTC.

This clonotype occurred a few times. The rearrangement uses TRBV20-1 and TRBJ2-5; D not certain. Trimming removed 3 bases from V and 5 bases from J, with 7 bases in between. The CDR3 sequence is 11 residues long. Germline V gives CDR1 DFQATT, CDR2 SNEGSKA (reference sequence). The CDR3 sequence: CSARPAETQYF. For the CDR3, the DNA is TGCAGTGCTAGGCCGGCGGAGACCCAGTACTTC.

The table lists this clonotype with a few counts. This chain links TRBV7-2 with TRBJ1-2; D ambiguous. This CDR3 region has 16 residues. The V and J ends lost 4 bases and 4 bases respectively, with 19 bases between them. Germline V gene data show CDR1 as SGHTA and CDR2 as FQGNSA. This chain's CDR3 is CASSSLAGAGGYGYTF. CDR3 coding DNA: TGTGCCAGCAGCTCATTAGCTGGAGCGGGTGGCTATGGCTACACCTTC.

This chain joins TRBV6-2 or TRBV6-3 and TRBJ1-6, with no clear D. This CDR3 has 13 amino acids. The germline CDR1 and CDR2 sequences are MNHEY and SVGEGT. V lost 0 bases to trimming and J lost 9 bases, with 6 bases between them. CDR3 in amino acids: CASSYSEGSPLHF. In DNA form, the CDR3 reads TGTGCCAGCAGTTACTCGGAAGGTTCACCCCTCCACTTT.

This chain links TRBV9 with TRBJ2-1, with 13 bases identical to TRBD2. Germline CDR1 and CDR2: SGDLS and YYNGEE. V dropped 4 bases and J dropped 9; count of bases not matched to a gene: 10. The CDR3 runs 16 residues. CDR3 sequence: CASSSGLAGAVTEQFF. In DNA form, the CDR3 reads TGTGCCAGCAGCTCAGGACTAGCGGGAGCGGTTACTGAGCAGTTCTTC.

The chain's CDR3 is CASSLEQYGYTF. In nucleotides, the CDR3 is TGCGCCAGCAGCTTGGAACAGTATGGCTACACCTTC. The chain recombines TRBV5-1 with TRBJ1-2, with D unresolved. The CDR3 is made up of 12 amino acids. The ends were cut back, 0 bases at V and 5 bases at J, with 5 bases in the middle. Germline values: CDR1 SGHRS, CDR2 YFSETQ.

Concerning this clonotype: The missing conserved phenylalanine or tryptophan at the end of this CDR3 makes a read error likely. V usage is TRBV19 and J usage is TRBJ1-1, with TRBD1 matching 8 bases. This CDR3 has 16 amino acids. Germline-derived CDR1 and CDR2 are LNHDA and SQIVND (reference sequence). The V and J ends lost 5 bases and 2 bases, in that order; junction bases with no gene match: 10. CDR3 sequence: CASSGDRKLANTEAFS. The CDR3 DNA reads as TGTGCCAGTAGTGGGGACAGGAAGTTGGCTAACACTGAAGCTTTCTCT.

This clonotype has at least ten counts. The chain joins TRBV6-1 to TRBJ2-1, with 9 bases lining up with TRBD2. CDR1 is MNHNS and CDR2 is SASEGT in the germline V gene. V was clipped by 6 bases and J by 5 bases; unmatched bases: 17. This CDR3 spans 18 amino acids. The CDR3 loop reads CASRKYTPGLAEHNEQFF. The CDR3 region has the DNA TGTGCCAGCAGGAAATACACACCGGGACTAGCAGAACACAATGAGCAGTTCTTC.

This clonotype occurred many times. The chain couples TRBV2 to TRBJ1-1; D ambiguous. The CDR3 consists of 14 residues. V gave up 6 bases and J gave up 0 bases, with 11 bases separating them. CDR1 SNHLY and CDR2 FYNNEI come from the germline V gene. The CDR3 here is CASSFRTLNTEAFF. CDR3 DNA: TGTGCCAGCAGCTTTCGGACTTTGAACACTGAAGCTTTCTTT.

This clonotype has at least ten counts. V gene TRBV7-2 combines with J gene TRBJ2-1; D unclear. V was shortened by 5 bases and J by 5 bases, with 13 bases between the two germline ends. The CDR3 is made up of 14 amino acids. The germline CDR1 and CDR2 sequences are SGHTA and FQGNSA. The DNA of the CDR3 is TGTGCCAGCAGCGACCGGCGCAGAAACAATGAGCAGTTCTTC. This gives the protein CASSDRRRNNEQFF.

In the case of this clonotype: Given a much more abundant clone one base away, this may be a read error. The rearrangement uses TRBV28 and TRBJ2-3, with TRBD2 matching over 8 bases. V was pared by 8 bases and J by 3 bases, with 7 bases of the junction left unmatched. The CDR3 totals 14 residues. Germline CDR1 and CDR2: MDHEN and SYDVKM. In DNA, the CDR3 is TGTGCCAGCGAGCGGGAGCTGTGTACAGATACGCAGTATTTT. It yields the protein CASERELCTDTQYF.

This clonotype showed up many times. The chain combines TRBV7-9 with TRBJ2-3, with D uncertain. The CDR3 covers 14 residues. The ends were cut back, 6 bases at V and 0 bases at J, with 10 bases in the middle. From germline, CDR1 is SEHNR and CDR2 FQNEAQ (reference sequence). This CDR3 reads CASRRLESTDTQYF. In DNA, the CDR3 is TGTGCCAGCAGACGACTTGAGAGCACAGATACGCAGTATTTT.

This clonotype came up a few times. The genes are TRBV27 and TRBJ1-5, with D tentatively TRBD1 (5 bases). The CDR3 loop spans 15 amino acids. V lost 3 bases and J lost 3, with 12 bases in between. The V gene's germline CDR1 is MNHEY and CDR2 SMNVEV (reference sequence). The CDR3: CASSFGQGNNQPQHF. CDR3 nucleotide sequence: TGTGCCAGCAGTTTCGGGCAGGGTAACAATCAGCCCCAGCATTTT.

At least ten counts were recorded for this clonotype. The J gene is TRBJ2-3, the V gene TRBV5-1; tentatively, D is TRBD1 (6 bases). The CDR3 contains 14 residues. Germline loops: CDR1 SGHRS, CDR2 YFSETQ. V lost 4 bases and J 0 bases, leaving 9 bases between the germline ends. CDR3 coding DNA: TGCGCCAGCAGCAAGGGGGACAGCACAGATACGCAGTATTTT. Its translation is CASSKGDSTDTQYF.

The chain employs TRBV30 and TRBJ1-2; TRBD1 agrees at 9 bases. This CDR3 contains 16 residues. V lost 1 base and J lost 1; bases outside the gene matches: 7. Per germline, CDR1 GTSNPN and CDR2 SVGIG (reference sequence). The CDR3 protein is CAWSADRGPYNYGYTF. In nucleotides, the CDR3 is TGTGCCTGGAGTGCGGACAGGGGACCTTATAACTATGGCTACACCTTC. The full variable domain, rest sourced from reference TRBV30 and TRBJ1-2, is SQTIHQWPATLVQPVGSPLSLECTVEGTSNPNLYWYRQAAGRGLQLLFYSVGIGQISSEVPQNLSASRPQDRQFILSSKKLLLSDSGFYLCAWSADRGPYNYGYTFGSGTRLTVV.

The chain joins TRBV5-1 to TRBJ1-3; D remains ambiguous. CDR1 is SGHRS, CDR2 YFSETQ, per germline. Between the trimmed V and J ends, which lost 0 bases and 4 bases, there was a span of 5 bases. The CDR3 spans 13 residues. The DNA of the CDR3 is TGCGCCAGCAGCTTGGGAGACGGAAACACCATATATTTT. Translated, it gives CASSLGDGNTIYF.